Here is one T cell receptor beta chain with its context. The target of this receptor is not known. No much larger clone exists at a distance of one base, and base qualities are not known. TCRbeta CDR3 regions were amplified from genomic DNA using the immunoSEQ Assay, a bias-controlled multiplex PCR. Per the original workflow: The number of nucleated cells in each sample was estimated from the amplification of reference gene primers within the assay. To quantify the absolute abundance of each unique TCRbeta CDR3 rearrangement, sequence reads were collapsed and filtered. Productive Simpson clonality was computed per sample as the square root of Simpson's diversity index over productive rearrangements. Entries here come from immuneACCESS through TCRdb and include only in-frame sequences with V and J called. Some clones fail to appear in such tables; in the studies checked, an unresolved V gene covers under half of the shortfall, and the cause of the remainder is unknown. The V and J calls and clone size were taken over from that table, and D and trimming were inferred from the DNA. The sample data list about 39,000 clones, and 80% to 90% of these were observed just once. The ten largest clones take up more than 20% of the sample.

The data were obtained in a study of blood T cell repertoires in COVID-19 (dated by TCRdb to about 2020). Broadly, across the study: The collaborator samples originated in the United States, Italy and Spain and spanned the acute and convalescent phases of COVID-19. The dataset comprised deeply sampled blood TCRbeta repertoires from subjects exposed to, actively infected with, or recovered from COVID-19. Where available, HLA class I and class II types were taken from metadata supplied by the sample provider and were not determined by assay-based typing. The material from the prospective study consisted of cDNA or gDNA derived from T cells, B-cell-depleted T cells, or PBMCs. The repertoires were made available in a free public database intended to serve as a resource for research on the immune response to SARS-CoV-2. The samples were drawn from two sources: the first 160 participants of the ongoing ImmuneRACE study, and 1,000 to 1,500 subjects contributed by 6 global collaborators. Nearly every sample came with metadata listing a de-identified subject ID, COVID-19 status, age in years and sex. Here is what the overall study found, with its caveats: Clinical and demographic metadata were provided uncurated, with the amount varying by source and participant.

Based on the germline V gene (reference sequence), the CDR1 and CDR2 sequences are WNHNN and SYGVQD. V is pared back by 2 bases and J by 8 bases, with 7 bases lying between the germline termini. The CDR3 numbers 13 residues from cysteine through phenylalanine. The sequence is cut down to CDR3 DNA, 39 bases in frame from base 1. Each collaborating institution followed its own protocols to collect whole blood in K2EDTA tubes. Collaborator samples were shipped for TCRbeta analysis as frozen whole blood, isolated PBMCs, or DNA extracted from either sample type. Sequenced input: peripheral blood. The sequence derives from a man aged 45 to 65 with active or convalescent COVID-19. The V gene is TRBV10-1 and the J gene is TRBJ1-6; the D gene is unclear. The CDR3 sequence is CASSEEAYSPLHF. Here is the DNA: TGCGCCAGCAGTGAGGAGGCCTATTCACCCCTCCACTTT.